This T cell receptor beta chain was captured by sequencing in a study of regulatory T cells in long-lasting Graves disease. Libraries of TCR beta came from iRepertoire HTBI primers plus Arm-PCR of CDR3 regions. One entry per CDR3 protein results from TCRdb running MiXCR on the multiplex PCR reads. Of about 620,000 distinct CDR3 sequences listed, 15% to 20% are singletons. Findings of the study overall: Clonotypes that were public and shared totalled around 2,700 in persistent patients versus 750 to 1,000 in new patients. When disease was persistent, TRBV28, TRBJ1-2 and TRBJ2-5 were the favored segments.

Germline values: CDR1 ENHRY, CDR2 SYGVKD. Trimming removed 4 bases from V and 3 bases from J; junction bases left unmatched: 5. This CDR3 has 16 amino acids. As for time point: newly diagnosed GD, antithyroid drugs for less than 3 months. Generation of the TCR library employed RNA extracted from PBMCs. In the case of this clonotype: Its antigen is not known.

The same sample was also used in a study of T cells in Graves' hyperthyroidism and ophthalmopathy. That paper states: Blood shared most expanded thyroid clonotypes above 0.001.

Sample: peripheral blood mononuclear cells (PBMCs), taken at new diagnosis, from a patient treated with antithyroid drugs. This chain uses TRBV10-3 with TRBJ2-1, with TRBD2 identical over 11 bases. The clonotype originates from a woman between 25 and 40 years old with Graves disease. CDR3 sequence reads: CAISGLAGLGYNEQFF. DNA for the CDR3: TGTGCCATCAGTGGACTAGCGGGACTGGGCTACAATGAGCAGTTCTTC.